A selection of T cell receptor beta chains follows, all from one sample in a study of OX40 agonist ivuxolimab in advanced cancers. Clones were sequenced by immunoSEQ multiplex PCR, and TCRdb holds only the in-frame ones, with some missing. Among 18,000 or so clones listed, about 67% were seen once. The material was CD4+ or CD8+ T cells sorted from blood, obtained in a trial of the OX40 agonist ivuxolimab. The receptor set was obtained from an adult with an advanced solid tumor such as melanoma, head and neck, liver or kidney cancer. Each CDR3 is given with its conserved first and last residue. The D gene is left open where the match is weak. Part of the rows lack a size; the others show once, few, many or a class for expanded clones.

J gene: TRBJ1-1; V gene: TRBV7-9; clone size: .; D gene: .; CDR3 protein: CASSTTEDTEAFF; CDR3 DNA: TGTGCCAGCAGCACGACAGAGGACACTGAAGCTTTCTTT
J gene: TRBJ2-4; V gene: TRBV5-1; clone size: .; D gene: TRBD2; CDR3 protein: CASSGLAGEDIQYF; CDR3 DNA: TGCGCCAGCAGCGGACTAGCGGGAGAGGACATTCAGTACTTC
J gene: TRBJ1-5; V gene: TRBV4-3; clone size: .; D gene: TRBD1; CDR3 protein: CASSQGSGGTQPQHF; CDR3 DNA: TGCGCCAGCAGCCAAGGATCAGGGGGGACTCAGCCCCAGCATTTT
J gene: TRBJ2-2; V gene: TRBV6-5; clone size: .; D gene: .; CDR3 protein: CASSSGTGELFF; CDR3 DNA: TGTGCCAGCAGTTCAGGGACCGGGGAGCTGTTTTTT
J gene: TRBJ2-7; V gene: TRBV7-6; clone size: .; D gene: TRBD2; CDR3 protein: CASSLVVAGGPLSEQYF; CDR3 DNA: TGTGCCAGCAGCTTAGTTGTAGCGGGAGGGCCATTGAGCGAGCAGTACTTC
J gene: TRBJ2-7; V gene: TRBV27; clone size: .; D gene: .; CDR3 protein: CASSPPQGRHEQYF; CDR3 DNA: TGTGCCAGCAGTCCACCCCAGGGACGGCACGAGCAGTACTTC
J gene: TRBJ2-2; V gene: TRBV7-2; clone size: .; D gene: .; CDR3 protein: CASSYTRADGELFF; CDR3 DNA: TGTGCCAGCAGTTATACTCGGGCGGACGGGGAGCTGTTTTTT
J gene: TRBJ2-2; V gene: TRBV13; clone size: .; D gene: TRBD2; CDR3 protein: CASSFWASGRHTGELFF; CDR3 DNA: TGTGCCAGCAGCTTTTGGGCTAGCGGGAGGCACACCGGGGAGCTGTTTTTT
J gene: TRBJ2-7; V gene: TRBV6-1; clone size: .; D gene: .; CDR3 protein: CASSPYSGYEQYF; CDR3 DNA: TGTGCCAGCAGCCCCTATAGCGGCTACGAGCAGTACTTC
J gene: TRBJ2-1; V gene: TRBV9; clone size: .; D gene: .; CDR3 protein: CASSVARDPFGEQFF; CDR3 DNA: TGTGCCAGCAGCGTAGCCAGGGACCCCTTCGGTGAGCAGTTCTTC
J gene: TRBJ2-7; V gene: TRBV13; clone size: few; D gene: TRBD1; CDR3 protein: CASSLKARDRGYEQYF; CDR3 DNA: TGTGCCAGCAGCTTAAAGGCCCGGGACAGGGGCTACGAGCAGTACTTC
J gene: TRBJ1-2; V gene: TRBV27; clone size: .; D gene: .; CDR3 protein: CASSPGPSFSGYTF; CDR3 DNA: TGTGCCAGCAGTCCGGGTCCATCTTTTTCAGGCTACACCTTC
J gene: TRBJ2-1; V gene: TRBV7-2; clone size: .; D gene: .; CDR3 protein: CASSPPRGAMDEQFF; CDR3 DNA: TGTGCCAGCAGCCCCCCTCGGGGGGCGATGGATGAGCAGTTCTTC
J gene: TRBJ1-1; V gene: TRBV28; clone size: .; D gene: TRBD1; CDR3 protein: CASSLRRTGSNTEAFF; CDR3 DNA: TGTGCCAGCAGTTTACGACGGACAGGCTCCAACACTGAAGCTTTCTTT
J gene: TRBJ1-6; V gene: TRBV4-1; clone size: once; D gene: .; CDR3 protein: CASSQARGLDSPLHF; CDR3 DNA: TGCGCCAGCAGCCAAGCCCGGGGCCTGGATTCACCCCTCCACTTT
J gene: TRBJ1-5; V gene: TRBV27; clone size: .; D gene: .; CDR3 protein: CASSLWVNQPQHF; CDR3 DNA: TGTGCCAGCAGTTTATGGGTCAATCAGCCCCAGCATTTT
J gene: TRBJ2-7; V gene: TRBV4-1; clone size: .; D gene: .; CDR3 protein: CASSQEAARDEQYF; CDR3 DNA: TGCGCCAGCAGCCAAGAGGCTGCCCGGGACGAGCAGTACTTC